This paragraph covers one T cell receptor (beta chain) sequence. What it binds is unknown. This entry comes from a study of cytomegalovirus exposure and HLA in healthy donors. Study-wide results and limits: An assumption of roughly uniform sequencing depth across donors underlay the presence/absence analyses. Reportedly, fewer N-insertions than the roughly 690-donor mean appeared in an Asian-associated ancestry cluster in a later analysis.

Trimming stripped 7 bases from V and 4 bases from J, with 7 bases between. The CDR3 length is 11 residues. Germline V lookup: CDR1 SQVTM, CDR2 ANQGSEA. In the PCR, 60 Vbeta and 13 Jbeta primers were used. Repertoires were generated with immunoSEQ multiplex PCR, while TCRdb's copy carries only in-frame clones and drops some. The sample has about 160,000 clones, about 80% seen once; the top ten hold 2.1%. V gene TRBV29-1 combines with J gene TRBJ1-4; no clear D gene. The sequenced material came from PBMCs. The sequence derives from a man aged 35 to 55 in good health and CMV-seronegative. The CDR3 region has the DNA TGCAGCGGTGTCCTTAATGAAAAACTGTTTTTT. As protein: CSGVLNEKLFF. The full variable domain, completed using reference TRBV29-1 and TRBJ1-4, is SAVISQKPSRDICQRGTSLTIQCQVDSQVTMMFWYRQQPGQSLTLIATANQGSEATYESGFVIDKFPISRPNLTFSTLTVSNMSPEDSSIYLCSGVLNEKLFFGSGTQLSVL.